The rows below give T cell receptor beta chains drawn from one sample of a study of T cells in Graves' hyperthyroidism and ophthalmopathy. TCRdb analysed the multiplex PCR reads with MiXCR anew, one entry per CDR3 protein. The sample records 300,000 to 450,000 distinct CDR3 sequences, 15% being singletons. The sequenced material came from blood. The receptors originated from a woman aged 25 to 39 with Graves' hyperthyroidism. CDR3s leave out the opening cysteine and the closing phenylalanine or tryptophan.

cdr3_length | v_call | cdr3_aa
12 | TRBV10-3 | AISSAGGLNEQY
11 | TRBV3-1 | ASTHDIGGAYT
14 | TRBV9 | ASSIRGTDSYNEQF
15 | TRBV3-1 | ASSQDPGARGTDTQY
11 | TRBV12-3/TRBV12-4 | ASSLGQPYEQY
11 | TRBV20-1 | SAPPGSNSPLH
12 | TRBV3-1 | ASSQDRGFYGYT
15 | TRBV19 | ASSSRMGQGMNTEAF
12 | TRBV12-3/TRBV12-4 | ASRTSGRAGELF
12 | TRBV5-1 | ASSLEAGPREQY
13 | TRBV10-3 | AISDIQGLHNEQF
14 | TRBV5-1 | ASSLETGGSTGELF
17 | TRBV5-6 | ASSSGTREPANSYNEQF
14 | TRBV28 | ASSLGTSGRLHEQY
12 | TRBV7-9 | ASSLEAESYEQY
9 | TRBV3-1 | ASRLKETQY
17 | TRBV6-1 | ASSVSGARALISGNTIY
18 | TRBV28 | ASSSTGTGGYRSSYNEQF
13 | TRBV27 | ASSLGQSFYNEQF
11 | TRBV11-2 | ASSLWSNQPQH
11 | TRBV30 | AWCFTGLTEAF
11 | TRBV5-1 | ASSLSCNNEQF
13 | TRBV6-6 | ASSYSIGGANVLT
14 | TRBV3-1 | ASSQGGLVVRHTQY